This T cell receptor (beta chain) is drawn from a study of blood T cells in healthy people across ages. About the research overall: Template switching picked up about one barcoded beta molecule for each two T cells.

Whole-study results and caveats: Unsorted PBMCs prevented conclusive naive versus antigen-experienced comparison. Naive T cell percentage showed a strong correlation with TCR beta diversity.

The V end was cut by 2 bases, the J end by 1 base, with 11 bases between. The CDR3 totals 15 residues. For this clonotype: Antigen specificity is unknown.

A J-beta primer mix and a sample-barcoded 5' primer were used in a second PCR of roughly 6 to 11 cycles. A tag from a template-switch adaptor with 12 random nucleotides marked each cDNA molecule. TCRdb processed the 5' RACE reads anew with MiXCR; each CDR3 protein has one entry. The profile covers 1.4 million or so distinct CDR3 sequences, with approximately 43% appearing a single time and around 4% taken by the ten largest. The sequenced sample consisted of blood. This sequence joins TRBV12-3 or TRBV12-4 and TRBJ1-2, with D possibly being TRBD1 (5 bases). The receptor comes from a woman in her late teens or twenties in good health. CDR3 in amino acids: CASSLTGRVNYGYTF. The CDR3, as DNA: TGTGCCAGCAGTTTAACAGGACGGGTTAACTATGGCTACACCTTC.